The T cell receptor beta chain under discussion was sequenced for a study of blood T cells in healthy people across ages. Findings and caveats of the study: Roughly linear age-related decline in beta diversity appeared, significant by age approximately 41.

Germline CDR1 is MDHEN and CDR2 is SYDVKM. Germline trimming cut 6 bases from V and 7 bases from J; bases unmatched to any gene: 18. There are 16 residues in the CDR3. In its sample, this clonotype was seen once. Antigen: not known. Primed by a sample-barcoded 5' primer and a J-beta primer mix, a second PCR proceeded for about 6 to 11 cycles. In TCRdb, the 5' RACE reads were re-called with MiXCR into one record per CDR3 protein. The table lists 780,000 or so distinct CDR3 sequences, roughly 56% of them singletons. Samples had at least 7 million PBMCs isolated from them. The chain links TRBV28 to TRBJ2-7; 7 positions agree with TRBD2. Sample: blood. The clonotype was recovered from a man aged 35 to 55 in good health. The CDR3 region is CASRPTGTGGINEQYF. The CDR3 nucleotides are TGTGCCAGCAGACCGACCGGGACGGGGGGTATCAATGAGCAGTACTTC. The variable domain in full, with the rest retrieved from reference TRBV28 and TRBJ2-7, is DVKVTQSSRYLVKRTGEKVFLECVQDMDHENMFWYRQDPGLGLRLIYFSYDVKMKEKGDIPEGYSVSREKKERFSLILESASTNQTSMYLCASRPTGTGGINEQYFGPGTRLTVT.